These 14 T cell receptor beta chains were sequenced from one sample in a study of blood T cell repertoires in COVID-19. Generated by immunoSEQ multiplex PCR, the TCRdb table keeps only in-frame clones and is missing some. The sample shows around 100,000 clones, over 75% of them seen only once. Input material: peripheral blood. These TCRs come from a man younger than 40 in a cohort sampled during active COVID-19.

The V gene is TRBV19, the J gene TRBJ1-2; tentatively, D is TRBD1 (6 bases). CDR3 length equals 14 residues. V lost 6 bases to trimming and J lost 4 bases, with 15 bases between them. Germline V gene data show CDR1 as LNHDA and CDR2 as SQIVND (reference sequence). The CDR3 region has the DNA TGTGCCAGTAGCGCCCGACAGGAGATCTATGGCTACACCTTC. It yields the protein CASSARQEIYGYTF.

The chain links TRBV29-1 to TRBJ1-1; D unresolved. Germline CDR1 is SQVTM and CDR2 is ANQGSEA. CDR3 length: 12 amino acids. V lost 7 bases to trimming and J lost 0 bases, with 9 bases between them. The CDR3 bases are TGCAGCGCAGAGGTGCTGAACACTGAAGCTTTCTTT. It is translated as CSAEVLNTEAFF.

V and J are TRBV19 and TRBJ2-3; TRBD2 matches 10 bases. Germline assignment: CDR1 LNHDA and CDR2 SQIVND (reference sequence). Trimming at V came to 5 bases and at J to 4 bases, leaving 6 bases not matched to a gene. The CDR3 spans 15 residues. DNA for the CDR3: TGTGCCAGTAGTTCTAGCGGGGGAAAGGCAGATACGCAGTATTTT. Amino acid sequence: CASSSSGGKADTQYF.

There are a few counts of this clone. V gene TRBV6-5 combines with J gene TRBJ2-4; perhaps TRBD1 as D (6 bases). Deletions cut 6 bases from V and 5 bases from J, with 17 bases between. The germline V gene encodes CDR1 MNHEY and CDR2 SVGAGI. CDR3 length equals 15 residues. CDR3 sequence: CASSSTGTQENIQYF. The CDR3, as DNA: TGTGCCAGCAGCTCTACCGGGACACAAGAAAACATTCAGTACTTC.

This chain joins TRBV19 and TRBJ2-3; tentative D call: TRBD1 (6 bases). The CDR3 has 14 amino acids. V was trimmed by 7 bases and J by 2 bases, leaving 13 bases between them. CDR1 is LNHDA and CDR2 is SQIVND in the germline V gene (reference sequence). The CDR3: CASTRDINTDTQYF. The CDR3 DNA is TGTGCCAGTACCCGGGACATTAACACAGATACGCAGTATTTT.

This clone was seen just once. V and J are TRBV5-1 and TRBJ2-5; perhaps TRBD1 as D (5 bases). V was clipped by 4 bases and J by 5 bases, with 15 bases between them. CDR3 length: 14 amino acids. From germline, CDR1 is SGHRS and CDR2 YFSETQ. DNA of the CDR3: TGCGCCAGCAGCATGGCAGGGTCGAGGGAGACCCAGTACTTC. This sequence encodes CASSMAGSRETQYF.

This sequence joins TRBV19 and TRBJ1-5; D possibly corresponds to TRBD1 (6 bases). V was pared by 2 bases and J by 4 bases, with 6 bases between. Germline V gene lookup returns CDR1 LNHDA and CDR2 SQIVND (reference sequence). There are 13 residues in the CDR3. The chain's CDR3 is CASSIRGNQPQHF. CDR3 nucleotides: TGTGCCAGTAGTATAAGGGGGAATCAGCCCCAGCATTTT.

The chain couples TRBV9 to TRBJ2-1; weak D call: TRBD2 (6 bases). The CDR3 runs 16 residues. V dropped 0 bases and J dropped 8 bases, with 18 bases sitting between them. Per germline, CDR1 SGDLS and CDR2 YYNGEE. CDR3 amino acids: CASSVAGRAGMDEQFF. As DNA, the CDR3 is TGTGCCAGCAGCGTAGCTGGCAGGGCGGGAATGGATGAGCAGTTCTTC.

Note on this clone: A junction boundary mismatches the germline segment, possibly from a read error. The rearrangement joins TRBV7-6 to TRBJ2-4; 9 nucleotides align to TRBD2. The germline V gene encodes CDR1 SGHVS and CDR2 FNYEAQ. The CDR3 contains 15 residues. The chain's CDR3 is CASSIAGAWQDIQYF. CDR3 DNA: TGTGCCAGCAGCATAGCGGGGGCCTGGCAAGACATTCAGTACTTC.

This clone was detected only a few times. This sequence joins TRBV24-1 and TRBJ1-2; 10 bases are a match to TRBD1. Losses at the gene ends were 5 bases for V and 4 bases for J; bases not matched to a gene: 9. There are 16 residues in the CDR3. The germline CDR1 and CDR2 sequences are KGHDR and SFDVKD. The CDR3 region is CATSGTDRGLIYGYTF. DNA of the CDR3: TGTGCCACCAGTGGTACTGACAGGGGGCTGATCTATGGCTACACCTTC.

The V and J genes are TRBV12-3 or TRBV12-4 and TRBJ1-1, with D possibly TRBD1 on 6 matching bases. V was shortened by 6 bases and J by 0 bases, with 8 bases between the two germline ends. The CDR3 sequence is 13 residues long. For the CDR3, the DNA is TGTGCCAGCAGCGGACAGCTGAACACTGAAGCTTTCTTT. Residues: CASSGQLNTEAFF.

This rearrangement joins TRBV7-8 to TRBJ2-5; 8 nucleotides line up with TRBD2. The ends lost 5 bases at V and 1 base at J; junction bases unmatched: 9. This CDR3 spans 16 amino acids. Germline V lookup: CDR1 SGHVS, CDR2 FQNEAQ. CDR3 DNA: TGTGCCAGCAGCGAGAATAGCGGGGAGATCCAAGAGACCCAGTACTTC. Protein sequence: CASSENSGEIQETQYF.

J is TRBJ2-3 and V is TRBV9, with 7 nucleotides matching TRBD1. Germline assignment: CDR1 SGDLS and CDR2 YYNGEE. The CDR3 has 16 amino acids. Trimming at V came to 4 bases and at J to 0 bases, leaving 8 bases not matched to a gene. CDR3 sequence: CASSTGVVHSTDTQYF. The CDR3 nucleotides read TGTGCCAGCAGCACAGGGGTGGTCCACAGCACAGATACGCAGTATTTT.

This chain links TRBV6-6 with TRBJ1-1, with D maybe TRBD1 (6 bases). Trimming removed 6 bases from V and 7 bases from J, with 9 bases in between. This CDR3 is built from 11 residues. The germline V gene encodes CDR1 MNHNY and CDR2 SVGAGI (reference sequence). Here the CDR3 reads CASSRDNEAFF. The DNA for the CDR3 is TGTGCCAGCAGCCGGGACAATGAAGCTTTCTTT.